The 7 T cell receptor beta chains presented below share a single source sample, sequenced in a study of T cells in Graves' hyperthyroidism and ophthalmopathy. The TCR beta CDR3 regions underwent amplification using RNA transcripts as the source. TCR CDR3 underwent first-round RT-PCR with the HTBI primer set. TCRdb processed the multiplex PCR reads anew with MiXCR; each CDR3 protein has one entry. Among about 200,000 distinct CDR3 sequences listed, over 15% were seen once. Sequencing was carried out using blood. All receptors come from a man in his forties or fifties with Graves' hyperthyroidism.

In this sample, this clonotype turned up many times. This chain connects TRBV20-1 to TRBJ2-2; D tentatively fits TRBD1 or TRBD2 (5 bases each). Per germline, CDR1 DFQATT and CDR2 SNEGSKA (reference sequence). Trimming pared 6 bases from V and 0 bases from J, leaving 11 bases between. CDR3 length: 14 amino acids. CDR3 nucleotide sequence: TGCAGTGCGACCGGGACCGCGAACACCGGGGAGCTGTTTTTT. Amino acid sequence: CSATGTANTGELFF.

At least ten counts were recorded for this clonotype. V and J are TRBV2 and TRBJ2-3, with D maybe TRBD2 (5 bases). The V end was cut by 3 bases, the J end by 4 bases, with 11 bases between. CDR1 SNHLY and CDR2 FYNNEI come from the germline V gene. There are 14 residues in the CDR3. The CDR3, as DNA: TGTGCCAGCAGTGATCGGGGTTGGGCAGATACGCAGTATTTT. Protein sequence: CASSDRGWADTQYF.

In its sample, this clonotype was seen many times. The rearrangement joins TRBV10-3 to TRBJ2-5, with 7 positions matching TRBD1. The V and J ends lost 9 bases and 2 bases, in that order; junction bases with no gene match: 3. The CDR3 length is 12 residues. The V gene's germline CDR1 is ENHRY and CDR2 SYGVKD. The CDR3 DNA sequence: TGTGCCATTGGGACAGATCAAGAGACCCAGTACTTC. This gives the protein CAIGTDQETQYF.

This clonotype has at least ten counts. This sequence joins TRBV7-3 and TRBJ1-1; D uncertain. The V end lost 5 bases, the J end lost 3 bases, and 10 bases lay between the germline ends. The CDR3 is 13 residues long. Germline CDR1 reads SGHTA; CDR2 reads FQGTGA. CDR3 coding DNA: TGTGCCAGCAGCGTAGGGTGGGACACTGAAGCTTTCTTT. This encodes CASSVGWDTEAFF.

This chain links TRBV7-9 with TRBJ1-2; TRBD1 aligns across 7 bases. J was trimmed by 4 bases and V by 7 bases; bases with no gene match: 12. The CDR3 covers 15 residues. Germline lookup yields CDR1 SEHNR and CDR2 FQNEAQ (reference sequence). The CDR3 is CASNGGEGASYGYTF. CDR3 sequence (DNA): TGTGCCAGCAATGGAGGGGAGGGGGCCAGCTATGGCTACACCTTC. The entire variable domain, with the rest obtained from reference TRBV7-9 and TRBJ1-2, is as follows: DTGVSQNPRHKITKRGQNVTFRCDPISEHNRLYWYRQTLGQGPEFLTYFQNEAQLEKSRLLSDRFSAERPKGSFSTLEIQRTEQGDSAMYLCASNGGEGASYGYTFGSGTRLTVV.

The chain is built from TRBV20-1 and TRBJ2-3; no definite D call. The ends were cut back, 4 bases at V and 0 bases at J, with 11 bases in the middle. CDR1 is DFQATT, CDR2 SNEGSKA, per germline (reference sequence). CDR3 length: 14 amino acids. Written as DNA, the CDR3 is TGCAGTGCTACCAGAACGAGGAGCACAGATACGCAGTATTTT. It yields the protein CSATRTRSTDTQYF.

The rearrangement links TRBV12-3 or TRBV12-4 to TRBJ1-4; 11 bases line up with TRBD1. The CDR3 totals 14 residues. V shed 7 bases and J 7 bases; nucleotides not matched to a gene: 5. The CDR3 nucleotides are TGTGCCAGCACCGCCGGGACAGGGGGTGAAAAACTGTTTTTT. It is translated as CASTAGTGGEKLFF.